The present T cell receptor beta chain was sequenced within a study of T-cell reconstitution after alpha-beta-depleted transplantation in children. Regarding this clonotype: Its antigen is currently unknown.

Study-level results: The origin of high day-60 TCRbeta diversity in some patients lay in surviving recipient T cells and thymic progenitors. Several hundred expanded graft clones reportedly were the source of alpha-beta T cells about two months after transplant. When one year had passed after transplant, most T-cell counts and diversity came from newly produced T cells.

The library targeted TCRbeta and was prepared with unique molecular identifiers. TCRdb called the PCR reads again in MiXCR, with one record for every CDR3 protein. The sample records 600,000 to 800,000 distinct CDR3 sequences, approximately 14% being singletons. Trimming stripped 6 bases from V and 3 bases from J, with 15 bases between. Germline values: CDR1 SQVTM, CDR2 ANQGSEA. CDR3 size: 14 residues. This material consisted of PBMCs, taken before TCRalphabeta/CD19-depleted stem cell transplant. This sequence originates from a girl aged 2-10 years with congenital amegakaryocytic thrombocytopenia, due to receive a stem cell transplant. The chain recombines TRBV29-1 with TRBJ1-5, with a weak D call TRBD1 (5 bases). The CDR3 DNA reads TGCAGCGTCCAGGTCGACAGCTACAATCAGCCCCAGCATTTT. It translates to CSVQVDSYNQPQHF.